This is a list of T cell receptor beta chains from one sample in a study of blood T cells in healthy people across ages. TCRdb analysed the 5' RACE reads with MiXCR anew, one entry per CDR3 protein. The profile covers about 730,000 distinct CDR3 sequences, with roughly 44% appearing a single time and about 20% taken by the ten largest. The sample taken for sequencing was blood. All receptors come from a woman aged 60-75 years in good health. CDR3s include the opening cysteine and the closing phenylalanine or tryptophan. Each record gives: V gene, D gene, clone size, CDR3 length, J gene, CDR3 DNA, CDR3 protein. The D gene is left open where the match is weak. The size entry is marked missing in some rows and otherwise reads once, few, many or a size class.

TRBV5-1	TRBD1	-	14	TRBJ1-6	TGCGCCAGCAGCGCCGGGACAGTTAATTCACCCCTCCACTTT	CASSAGTVNSPLHF
TRBV27	-	-	16	TRBJ1-4	TGTGCCAGCAGTTTTTTCGGGGAGGGCACCAAAGAAAAACTGTTTTTT	CASSFFGEGTKEKLFF
TRBV24-1	-	-	17	TRBJ2-1	TGTGCCACCAGTGATTTTGGGGACCCCCGATTGATGGATGAGCAGTTCTTC	CATSDFGDPRLMDEQFF
TRBV12-3/TRBV12-4	-	-	14	TRBJ2-1	TGTGCCAGCAGTTTAGCAACAGGGTTGCTCGAGCAGTTCTTC	CASSLATGLLEQFF
TRBV4-1	-	-	16	TRBJ1-6	TGCGCCAGCAGCCAAGATCTTGGGGGGGCAAGTTCACCCCTCCACTTT	CASSQDLGGASSPLHF
TRBV20-1	-	-	14	TRBJ1-6	TGCAGTGCCAGAGGGAAGTTTTTTAATTCACCCCTCCACTTT	CSARGKFFNSPLHF
TRBV6-6	TRBD1	few	13	TRBJ1-5	TGTGCCAGCGACAGGGCGGGCAATCAGCCCCAGCATTTT	CASDRAGNQPQHF
TRBV6-5	-	-	15	TRBJ1-2	TGTGCCAGCGGCCCGGAGGGGGTGTCGGTCCGTGGCTACACCTTC	CASGPEGVSVRGYTF
TRBV5-1	-	-	15	TRBJ2-3	TGCGCCAGCAGCTTAGGAAGGGGGGATACAGATACGCAGTATTTT	CASSLGRGDTDTQYF
TRBV9	TRBD1	-	16	TRBJ2-3	TGTGCCAGCAGCTCCAAGGGACAGGGGGCCGCAGATACGCAGTATTTT	CASSSKGQGAADTQYF
TRBV20-1	TRBD2	-	15	TRBJ2-3	TGCAGTGCTAGAGAGCCGGGGGGGCTGACAGATACGCAGTATTTT	CSAREPGGLTDTQYF
TRBV12-3/TRBV12-4	-	-	15	TRBJ2-7	TGTGTCAGCAGGAGCCCCGGGACTCTATCCTACGAGCAGTACTTC	CVSRSPGTLSYEQYF
TRBV10-2	-	once	14	TRBJ1-2	TGCGCCAGCAGTGAGTCGAACAGAAACTATGGCTACACCTTC	CASSESNRNYGYTF
TRBV6-5	TRBD2	-	16	TRBJ2-3	TGTGCCAGCAGTTCCCCCGGGACGGGAGGCGCGGATACGCAGTATTTT	CASSSPGTGGADTQYF
TRBV7-3	-	many	15	TRBJ1-2	TGTGCCAGCAGGTCGCTAGACAGAGAATCGAGTGGCTACACCTTC	CASRSLDRESSGYTF
TRBV5-6	TRBD2	-	14	TRBJ2-3	TGTGCCAGCAGCCTTAGCGGGGGGGCGGCTACGCAGTATTTT	CASSLSGGAATQYF
TRBV7-2	TRBD2	few	18	TRBJ2-1	TGTGCCAGCAGCTTAGTTGGGGTAGCGGGAGGTCCCTACAATGAGCAGTTCTTC	CASSLVGVAGGPYNEQFF
TRBV6-2/TRBV6-3	TRBD2	few	14	TRBJ2-7	TGTGCCAGCAACCTAGGGCGGGAGTGGAACGAGCAGTACTTC	CASNLGREWNEQYF
TRBV29-1	TRBD1	few	13	TRBJ2-7	TGCAGCGTTGTCGAGACAGGGGGTTACGAGCAGTACTTC	CSVVETGGYEQYF
TRBV21-1	-	few	17	TRBJ1-4	TGTGCCAGCAGCTGCCTCGACAGGGAGGGAGAAAATGAAAAACTGTTTTTT	CASSCLDREGENEKLFF
TRBV29-1	TRBD1	-	14	TRBJ1-1	TGCAGCGTTGCCGGGACAGATATGAACACTGAAGCTTTCTTT	CSVAGTDMNTEAFF
TRBV18	-	-	15	TRBJ2-1	TGTGCCAGCTCACCACAGGGTAGTCACTTCAATGAGCAGTTCTTC	CASSPQGSHFNEQFF
TRBV10-3	-	-	13	TRBJ1-1	TGTGCCATCACCCCGACAGTGAACACTGAAGCTTTCTTT	CAITPTVNTEAFF
TRBV7-2	-	-	13	TRBJ1-1	TGTGCCAGCAGCGGGACCCCGAACACTGAAGCTTTCTTT	CASSGTPNTEAFF
TRBV5-1	-	once	14	TRBJ1-2	TGCGCCAGCAGCTCATCCCAGGTGAACTATGGCTACACCTTC	CASSSSQVNYGYTF